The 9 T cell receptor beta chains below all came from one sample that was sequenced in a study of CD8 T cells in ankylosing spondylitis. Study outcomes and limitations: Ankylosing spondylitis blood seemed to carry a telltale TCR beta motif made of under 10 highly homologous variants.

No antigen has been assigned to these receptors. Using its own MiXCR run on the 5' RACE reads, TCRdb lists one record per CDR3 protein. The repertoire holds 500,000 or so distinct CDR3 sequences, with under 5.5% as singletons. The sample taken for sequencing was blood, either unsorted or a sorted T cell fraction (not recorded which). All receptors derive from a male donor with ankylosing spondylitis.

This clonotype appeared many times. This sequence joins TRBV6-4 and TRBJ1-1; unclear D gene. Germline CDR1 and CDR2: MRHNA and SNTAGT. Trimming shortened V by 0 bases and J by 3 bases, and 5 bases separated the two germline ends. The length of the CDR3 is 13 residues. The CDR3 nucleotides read TGTGCCAGCAGTGACTCGAGGTACACTGAAGCTTTCTTT. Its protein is CASSDSRYTEAFF.

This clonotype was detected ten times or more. The CDR3 region has the DNA TGCGCCAGCAGCTTCGAGAATGGCAATTCACCCCTCCACTTT. Translated: CASSFENGNSPLHF. This chain joins TRBV5-1 and TRBJ1-6; no definite D call. Germline CDR1 is SGHRS and CDR2 is YFSETQ. V was pared by 2 bases and J by 7 bases, with 10 bases between. CDR3 length: 14 amino acids.

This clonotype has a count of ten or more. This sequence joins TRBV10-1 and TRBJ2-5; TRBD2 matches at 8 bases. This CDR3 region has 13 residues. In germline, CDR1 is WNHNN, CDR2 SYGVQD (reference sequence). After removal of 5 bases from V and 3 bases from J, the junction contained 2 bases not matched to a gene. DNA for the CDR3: TGCGCCAGCAGTAGGGGACTAGAAGAGACCCAGTACTTC. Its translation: CASSRGLEETQYF.

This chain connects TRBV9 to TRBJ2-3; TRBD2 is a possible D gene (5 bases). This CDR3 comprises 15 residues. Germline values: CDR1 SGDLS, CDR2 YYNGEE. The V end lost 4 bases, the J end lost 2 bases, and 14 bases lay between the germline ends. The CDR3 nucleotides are TGTGCCAGCAGCATCAGCGGTGCTATCACAGATACGCAGTATTTT. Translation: CASSISGAITDTQYF.

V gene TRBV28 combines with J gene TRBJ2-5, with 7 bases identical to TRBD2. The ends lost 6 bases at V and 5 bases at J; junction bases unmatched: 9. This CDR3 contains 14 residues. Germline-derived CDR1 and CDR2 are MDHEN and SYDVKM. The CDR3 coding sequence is TGTGCCAGCAGCGTGCGGGGGTCTGGGGAGACCCAGTACTTC. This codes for CASSVRGSGETQYF.

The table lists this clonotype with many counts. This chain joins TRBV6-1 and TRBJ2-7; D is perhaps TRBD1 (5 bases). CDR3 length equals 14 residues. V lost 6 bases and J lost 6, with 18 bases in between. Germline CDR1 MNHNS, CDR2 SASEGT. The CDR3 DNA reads TGTGCCAGCAGCCGACAGAACGTTCGGGCCGAGCAGTACTTC. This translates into CASSRQNVRAEQYF.

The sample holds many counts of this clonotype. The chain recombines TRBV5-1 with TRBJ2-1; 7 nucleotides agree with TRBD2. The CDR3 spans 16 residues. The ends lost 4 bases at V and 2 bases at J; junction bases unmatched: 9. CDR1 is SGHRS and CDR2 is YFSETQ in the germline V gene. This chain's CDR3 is CASSPGAGTPYNEQFF. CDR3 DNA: TGCGCCAGCAGCCCGGGAGCGGGGACCCCCTACAATGAGCAGTTCTTC. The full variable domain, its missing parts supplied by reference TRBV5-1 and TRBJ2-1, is KAGVTQTPRYLIKTRGQQVTLSCSPISGHRSVSWYQQTPGQGLQFLFEYFSETQRNKGNFPGRFSGRQFSNSRSEMNVSTLELGDSALYLCASSPGAGTPYNEQFFGPGTRLTVL.

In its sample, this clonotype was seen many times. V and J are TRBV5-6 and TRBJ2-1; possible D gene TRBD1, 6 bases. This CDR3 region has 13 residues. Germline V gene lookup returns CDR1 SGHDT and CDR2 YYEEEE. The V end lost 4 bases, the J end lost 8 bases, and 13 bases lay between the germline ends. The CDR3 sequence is CASSAQGIDEQFF. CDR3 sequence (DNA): TGTGCCAGCAGCGCCCAGGGGATCGATGAGCAGTTCTTC.

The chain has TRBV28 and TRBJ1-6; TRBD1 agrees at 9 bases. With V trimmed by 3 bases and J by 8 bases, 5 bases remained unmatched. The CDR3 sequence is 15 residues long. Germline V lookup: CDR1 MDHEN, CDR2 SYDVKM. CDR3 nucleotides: TGTGCCAGCAGTTTGGGGACAGGGTACGATTCACCCCTCCACTTT. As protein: CASSLGTGYDSPLHF.